Listed here is a single T cell receptor (beta chain). cDNA serving as the sequencing template came from extracted, reverse transcribed RNA. The data were produced by immunoSEQ multiplex PCR, yet TCRdb's version contains in-frame clones alone and is incomplete. The table shows some 130,000 clones, with 45% to 50% occurring only once. This entry is derived from a study of CD8+ T cells in alopecia areata. The sequencing here drew on CD8+ T cells sorted from blood, taken at week 0. This TCR was recovered from a human donor with alopecia areata.

The CDR3 DNA follows: TGCAGCGTTGTCGAGGCAGGAGCAGATACGCAGTATTTT. It translates to CSVVEAGADTQYF. The chain uses TRBV29-1 and TRBJ2-3; D gene unclear. The germline gives CDR1 SQVTM, CDR2 ANQGSEA. V was trimmed by 4 bases and J by 4 bases, leaving 12 bases between them. This CDR3 is built from 13 residues.